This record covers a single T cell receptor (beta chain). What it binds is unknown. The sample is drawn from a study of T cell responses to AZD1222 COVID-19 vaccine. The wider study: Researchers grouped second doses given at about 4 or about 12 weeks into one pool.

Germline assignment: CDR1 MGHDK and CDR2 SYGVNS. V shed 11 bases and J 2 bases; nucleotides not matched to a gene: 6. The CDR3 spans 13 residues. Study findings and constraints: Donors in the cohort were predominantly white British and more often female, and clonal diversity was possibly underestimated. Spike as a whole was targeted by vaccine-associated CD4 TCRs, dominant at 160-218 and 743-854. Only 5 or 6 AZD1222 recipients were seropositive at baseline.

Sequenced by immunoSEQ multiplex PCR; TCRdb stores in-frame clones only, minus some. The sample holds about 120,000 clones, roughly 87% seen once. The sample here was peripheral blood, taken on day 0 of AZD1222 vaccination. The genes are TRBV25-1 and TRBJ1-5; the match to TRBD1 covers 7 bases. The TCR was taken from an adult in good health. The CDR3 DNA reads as TGTGCCGAAAGACAGGGCGGCAATCAGCCCCAGCATTTT. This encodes CAERQGGNQPQHF.